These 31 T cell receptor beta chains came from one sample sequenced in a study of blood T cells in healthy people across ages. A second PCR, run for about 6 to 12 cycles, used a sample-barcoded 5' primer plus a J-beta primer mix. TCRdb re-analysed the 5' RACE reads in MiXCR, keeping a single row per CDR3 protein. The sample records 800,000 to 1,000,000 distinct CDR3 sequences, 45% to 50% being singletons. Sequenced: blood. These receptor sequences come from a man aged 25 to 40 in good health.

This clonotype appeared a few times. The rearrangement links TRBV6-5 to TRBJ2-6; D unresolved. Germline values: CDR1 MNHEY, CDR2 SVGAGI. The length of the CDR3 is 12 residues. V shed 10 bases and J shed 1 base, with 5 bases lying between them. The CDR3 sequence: CATTSGANVLTF. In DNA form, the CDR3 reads TGTGCCACGACGTCTGGGGCCAACGTCCTGACTTTC.

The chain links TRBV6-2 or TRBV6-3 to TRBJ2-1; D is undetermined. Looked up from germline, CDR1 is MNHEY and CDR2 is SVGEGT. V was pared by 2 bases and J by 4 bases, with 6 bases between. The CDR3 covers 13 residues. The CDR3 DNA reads TGTGCCAGCAGTTACATGGGATACAATGAGCAGTTCTTC. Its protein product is CASSYMGYNEQFF.

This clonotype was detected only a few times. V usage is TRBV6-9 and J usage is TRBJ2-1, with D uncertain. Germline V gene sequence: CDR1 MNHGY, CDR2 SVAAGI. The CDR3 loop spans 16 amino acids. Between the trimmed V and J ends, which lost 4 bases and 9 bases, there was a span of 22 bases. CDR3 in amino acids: CASSSLDSPPFREQFF. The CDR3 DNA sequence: TGTGCCAGCAGTTCCCTAGACTCACCCCCTTTTCGTGAGCAGTTCTTC.

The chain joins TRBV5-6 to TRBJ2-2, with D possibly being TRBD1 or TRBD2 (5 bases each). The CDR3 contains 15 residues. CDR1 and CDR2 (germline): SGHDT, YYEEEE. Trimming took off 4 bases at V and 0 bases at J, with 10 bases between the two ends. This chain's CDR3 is CASSRDRSNTGELFF. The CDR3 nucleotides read TGTGCCAGCAGCCGGGACCGCTCGAACACCGGGGAGCTGTTTTTT.

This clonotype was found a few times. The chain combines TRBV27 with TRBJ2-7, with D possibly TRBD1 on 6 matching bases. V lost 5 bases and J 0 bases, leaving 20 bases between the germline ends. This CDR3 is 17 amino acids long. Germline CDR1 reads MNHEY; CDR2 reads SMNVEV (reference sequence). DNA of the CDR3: TGTGCCAGCAGTCCCCTCCAACAGGGCCCTAGCTCCTACGAGCAGTACTTC. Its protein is CASSPLQQGPSSYEQYF.

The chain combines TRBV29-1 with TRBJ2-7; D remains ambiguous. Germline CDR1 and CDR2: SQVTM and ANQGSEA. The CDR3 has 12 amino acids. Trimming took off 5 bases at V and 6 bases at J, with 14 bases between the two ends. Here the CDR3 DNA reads TGCAGCGTTTCCGGGTTCTCGGGCGAGCAGTACTTC. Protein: CSVSGFSGEQYF.

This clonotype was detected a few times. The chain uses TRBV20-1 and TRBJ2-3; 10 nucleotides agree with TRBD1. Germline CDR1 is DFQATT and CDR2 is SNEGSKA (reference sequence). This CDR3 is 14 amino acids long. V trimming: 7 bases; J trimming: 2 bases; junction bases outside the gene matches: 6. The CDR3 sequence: CSVPTGGNTDTQYF. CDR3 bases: TGCAGTGTCCCGACAGGGGGCAACACAGATACGCAGTATTTT.

The chain's CDR3 is CASTSREVYGYTF. Here the CDR3 DNA reads TGTGCCAGCACGTCCAGGGAGGTTTATGGCTACACCTTC. The chain combines TRBV28 with TRBJ1-2, with a possible D match to TRBD1 (5 bases). In germline, CDR1 is MDHEN, CDR2 SYDVKM. The CDR3 extends over 13 amino acids. Between the trimmed V and J ends, which lost 7 bases and 5 bases, there was a span of 14 bases.

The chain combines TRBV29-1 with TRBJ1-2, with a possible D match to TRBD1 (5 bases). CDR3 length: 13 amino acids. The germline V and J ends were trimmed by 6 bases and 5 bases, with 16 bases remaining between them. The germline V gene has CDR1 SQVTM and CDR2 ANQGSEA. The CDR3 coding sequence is TGCAGCGTGGTTGGGGGGAAGATTTATGGCTACACCTTC. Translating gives CSVVGGKIYGYTF.

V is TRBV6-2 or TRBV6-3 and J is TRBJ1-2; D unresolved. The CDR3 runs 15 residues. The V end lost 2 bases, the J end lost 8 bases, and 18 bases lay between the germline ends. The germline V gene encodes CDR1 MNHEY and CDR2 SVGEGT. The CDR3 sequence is CASSYRASMVGGYTF. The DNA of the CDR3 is TGTGCCAGCAGTTACCGAGCCTCCATGGTGGGCGGCTACACCTTC.

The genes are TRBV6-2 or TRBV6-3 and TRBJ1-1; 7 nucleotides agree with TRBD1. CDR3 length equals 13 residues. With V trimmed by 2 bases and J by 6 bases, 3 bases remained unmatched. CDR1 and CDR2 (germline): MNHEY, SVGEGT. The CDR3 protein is CASSYRQGAEAFF. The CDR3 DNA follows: TGTGCCAGCAGTTACCGACAGGGCGCTGAAGCTTTCTTT.

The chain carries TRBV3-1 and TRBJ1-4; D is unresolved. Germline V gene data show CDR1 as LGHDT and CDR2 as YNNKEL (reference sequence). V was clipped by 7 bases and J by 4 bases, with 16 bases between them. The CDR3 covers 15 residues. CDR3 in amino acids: CASTPWRGSNEKLFF. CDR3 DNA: TGTGCCAGCACCCCTTGGAGAGGCAGTAATGAAAAACTGTTTTTT.

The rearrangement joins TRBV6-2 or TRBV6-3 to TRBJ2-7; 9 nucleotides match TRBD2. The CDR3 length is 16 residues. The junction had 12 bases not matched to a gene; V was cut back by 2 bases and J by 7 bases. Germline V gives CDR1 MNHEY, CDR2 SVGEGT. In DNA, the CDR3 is TGTGCCAGCAGTTACGGTCATAGCGGGAGCCCCCGGGAGCAGTACTTC. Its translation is CASSYGHSGSPREQYF.

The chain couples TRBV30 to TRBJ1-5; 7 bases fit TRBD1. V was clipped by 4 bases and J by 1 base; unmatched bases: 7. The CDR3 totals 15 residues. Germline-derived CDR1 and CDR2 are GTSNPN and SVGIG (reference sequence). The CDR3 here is CAWKVTGVSNQPQHF. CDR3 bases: TGTGCCTGGAAGGTTACAGGGGTGAGCAATCAGCCCCAGCATTTT.

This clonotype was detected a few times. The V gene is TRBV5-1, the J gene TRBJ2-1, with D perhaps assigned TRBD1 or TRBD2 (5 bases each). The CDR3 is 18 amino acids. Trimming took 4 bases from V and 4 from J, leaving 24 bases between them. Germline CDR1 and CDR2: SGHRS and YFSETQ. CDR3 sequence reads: CASSPTNSWKGRYNEQFF. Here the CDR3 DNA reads TGCGCCAGCAGCCCTACTAATTCTTGGAAGGGACGGTACAATGAGCAGTTCTTC.

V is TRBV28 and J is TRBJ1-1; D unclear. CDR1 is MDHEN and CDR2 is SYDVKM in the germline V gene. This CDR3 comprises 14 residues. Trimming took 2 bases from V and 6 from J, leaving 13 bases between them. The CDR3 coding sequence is TGTGCCAGCAGTTTAGTAAACGAGATCCCTGAAGCTTTCTTT. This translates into CASSLVNEIPEAFF.

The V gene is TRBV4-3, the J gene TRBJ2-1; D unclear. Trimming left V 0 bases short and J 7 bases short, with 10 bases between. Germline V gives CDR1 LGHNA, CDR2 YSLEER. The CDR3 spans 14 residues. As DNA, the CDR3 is TGCGCCAGCAGCCAAGACCTATCCCGGAATGAGCAGTTCTTC. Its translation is CASSQDLSRNEQFF.

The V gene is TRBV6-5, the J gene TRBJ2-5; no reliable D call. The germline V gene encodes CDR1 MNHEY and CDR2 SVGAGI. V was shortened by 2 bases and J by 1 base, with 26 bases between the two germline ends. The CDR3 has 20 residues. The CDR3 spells CASSYISRVSRAPTQETQYF. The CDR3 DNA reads TGTGCCAGCAGTTACATTAGCCGCGTTAGTCGGGCACCAACCCAAGAGACCCAGTACTTC.

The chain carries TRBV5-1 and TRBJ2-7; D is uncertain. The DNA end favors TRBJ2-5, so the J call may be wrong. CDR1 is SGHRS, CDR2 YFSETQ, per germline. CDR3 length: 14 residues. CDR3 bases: TGCGCCAGCAGCTTGGGAAAGGGCCAAGAGACCCAGTACTTC. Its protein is CASSLGKGQETQYF.

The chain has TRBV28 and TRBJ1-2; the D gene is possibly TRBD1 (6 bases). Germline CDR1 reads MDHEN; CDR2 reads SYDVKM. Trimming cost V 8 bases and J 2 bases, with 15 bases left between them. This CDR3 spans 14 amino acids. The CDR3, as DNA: TGTGCCAGCGGCCGGGACACGGTAAACTATGGCTACACCTTC. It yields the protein CASGRDTVNYGYTF.

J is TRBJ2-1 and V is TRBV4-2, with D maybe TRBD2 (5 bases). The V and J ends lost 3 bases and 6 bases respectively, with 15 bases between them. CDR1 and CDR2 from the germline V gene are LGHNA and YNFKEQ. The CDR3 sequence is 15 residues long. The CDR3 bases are TGTGCCAGCAGCCATGCCCTTGGAGGAAGCAATGAGCAGTTCTTC. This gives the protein CASSHALGGSNEQFF.

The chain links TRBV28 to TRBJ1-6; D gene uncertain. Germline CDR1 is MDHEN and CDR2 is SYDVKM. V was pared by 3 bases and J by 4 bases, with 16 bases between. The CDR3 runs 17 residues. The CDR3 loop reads CASSLRRPVAYNSPLHF. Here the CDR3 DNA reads TGTGCCAGCAGTTTGCGTCGCCCGGTTGCGTATAATTCACCCCTCCACTTT. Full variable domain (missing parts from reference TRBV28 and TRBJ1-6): DVKVTQSSRYLVKRTGEKVFLECVQDMDHENMFWYRQDPGLGLRLIYFSYDVKMKEKGDIPEGYSVSREKKERFSLILESASTNQTSMYLCASSLRRPVAYNSPLHFGNGTRLTVT.

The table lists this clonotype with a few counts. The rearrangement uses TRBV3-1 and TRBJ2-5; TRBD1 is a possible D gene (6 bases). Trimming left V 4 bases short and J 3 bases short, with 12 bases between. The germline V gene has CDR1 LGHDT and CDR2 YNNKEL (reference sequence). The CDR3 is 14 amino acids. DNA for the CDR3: TGTGCCAGCAGCCGGGACATGGATGAAGAGACCCAGTACTTC. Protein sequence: CASSRDMDEETQYF.

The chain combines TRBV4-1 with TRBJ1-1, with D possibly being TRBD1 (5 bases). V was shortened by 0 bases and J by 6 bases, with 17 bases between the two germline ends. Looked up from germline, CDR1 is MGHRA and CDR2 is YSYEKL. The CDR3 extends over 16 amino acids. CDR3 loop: CASSQEGRGRRAEAFF. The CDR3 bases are TGCGCCAGCAGCCAAGAGGGTAGGGGACGGAGGGCTGAAGCTTTCTTT.

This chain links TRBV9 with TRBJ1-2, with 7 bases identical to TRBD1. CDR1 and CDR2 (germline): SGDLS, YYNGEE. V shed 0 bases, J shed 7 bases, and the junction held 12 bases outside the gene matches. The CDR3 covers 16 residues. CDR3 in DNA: TGTGCCAGCAGCGTAGCCCCGGACAGGTCCTTCGGTGGCTACACCTTC. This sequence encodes CASSVAPDRSFGGYTF. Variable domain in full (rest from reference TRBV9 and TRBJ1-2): DSGVTQTPKHLITATGQRVTLRCSPRSGDLSVYWYQQSLDQGLQFLIQYYNGEERAKGNILERFSAQQFPDLHSELNLSSLELGDSALYFCASSVAPDRSFGGYTFGSGTRLTVV.

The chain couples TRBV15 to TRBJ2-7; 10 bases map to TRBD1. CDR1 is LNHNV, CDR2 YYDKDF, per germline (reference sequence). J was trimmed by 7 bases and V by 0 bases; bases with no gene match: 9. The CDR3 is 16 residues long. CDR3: CATSRDKGQGLQEQYF. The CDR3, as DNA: TGTGCCACCAGCAGAGATAAGGGACAGGGGCTCCAAGAGCAGTACTTC.

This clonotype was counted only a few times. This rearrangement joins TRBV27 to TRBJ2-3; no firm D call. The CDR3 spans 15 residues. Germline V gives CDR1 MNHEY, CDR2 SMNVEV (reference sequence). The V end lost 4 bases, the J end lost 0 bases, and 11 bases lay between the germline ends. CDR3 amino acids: CASSSHYTSTDTQYF. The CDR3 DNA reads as TGTGCCAGCAGTTCTCACTACACTAGCACAGATACGCAGTATTTT.

For the CDR3, the DNA is TGTGCCAGCAGCTCTCCCGGGACAGGGGACTTCCAAGAGACCCAGTACTTC. Translating gives CASSSPGTGDFQETQYF. This chain connects TRBV13 to TRBJ2-5, with 10 nucleotides matching TRBD1. With 4 bases clipped from V and 1 base from J, the junction kept 9 bases outside the gene matches. CDR1 is PRHDT, CDR2 FYEKMQ, per germline (reference sequence). The CDR3 has 17 amino acids.

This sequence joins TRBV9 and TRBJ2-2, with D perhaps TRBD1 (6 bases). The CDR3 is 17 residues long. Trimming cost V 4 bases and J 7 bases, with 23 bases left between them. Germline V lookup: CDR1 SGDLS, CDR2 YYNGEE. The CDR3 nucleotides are TGTGCCAGCAGCCCCCGGGTTGGGGGCCTAGGCCTCGGGGAGCTGTTTTTT. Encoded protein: CASSPRVGGLGLGELFF.

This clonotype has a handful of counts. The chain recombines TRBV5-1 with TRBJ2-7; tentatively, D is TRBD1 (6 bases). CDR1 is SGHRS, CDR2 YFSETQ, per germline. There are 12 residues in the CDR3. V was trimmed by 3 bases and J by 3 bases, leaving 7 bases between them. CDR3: CASSWDNYEQYF. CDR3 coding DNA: TGCGCCAGCAGCTGGGACAACTACGAGCAGTACTTC.

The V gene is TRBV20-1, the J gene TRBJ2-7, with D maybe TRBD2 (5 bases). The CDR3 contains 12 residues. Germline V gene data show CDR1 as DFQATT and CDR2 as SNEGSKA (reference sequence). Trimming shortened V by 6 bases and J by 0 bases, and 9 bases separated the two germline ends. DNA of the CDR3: TGCAGTGCGAACCGGGACTCCTACGAGCAGTACTTC. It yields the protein CSANRDSYEQYF.